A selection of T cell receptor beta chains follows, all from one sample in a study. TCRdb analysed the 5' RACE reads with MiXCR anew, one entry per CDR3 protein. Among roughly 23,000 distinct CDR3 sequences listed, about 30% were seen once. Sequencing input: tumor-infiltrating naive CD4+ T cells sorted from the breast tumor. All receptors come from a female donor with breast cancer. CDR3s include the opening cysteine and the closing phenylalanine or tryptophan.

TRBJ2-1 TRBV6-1 CASNGKRHNEQFF
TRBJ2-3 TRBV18 CASSPFRTSPSTDTQYF
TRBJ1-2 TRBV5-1 CASSFLPSGDSLGRYTF
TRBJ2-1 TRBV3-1 CASSQGAAGVSYNEQFF
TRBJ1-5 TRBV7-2 CASSLSAGGAQPQHF
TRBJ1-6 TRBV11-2 CASSLDPRDNSPLHF
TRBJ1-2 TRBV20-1 CSARGTGGAYGYTF
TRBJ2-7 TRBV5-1 CASSLASGSVEQYF
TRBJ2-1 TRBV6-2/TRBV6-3 CASSFFNEQFF
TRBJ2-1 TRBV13 CASSLRPGEQFF
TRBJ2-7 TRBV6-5 CASSYSGQGAYEQYF
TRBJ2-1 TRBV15 CATSRDTWNGNEQFF
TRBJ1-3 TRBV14 CASSQDSWPAGNTIYF
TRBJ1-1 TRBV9 CASSARGDTEAFF
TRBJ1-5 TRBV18 CASSPVGSNQPQHF
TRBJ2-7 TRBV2 CASSLGPEQYF
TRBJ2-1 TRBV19 CASRGQSSYNEQFF
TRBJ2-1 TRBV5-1 CASSLGGGNGQFF
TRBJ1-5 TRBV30 CAWRGQLSNQPQHF
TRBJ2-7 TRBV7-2 CASSSLGRAVEQYF
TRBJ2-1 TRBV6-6 CASSYGSGRAYNEQFF
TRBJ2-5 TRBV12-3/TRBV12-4 CASSLTSRQETQYF
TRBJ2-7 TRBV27 CASSFKGATPYEQYF
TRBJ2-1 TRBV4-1 CASSQDGRLAGGHDEQFF
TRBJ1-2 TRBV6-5 CASFGAGYTF
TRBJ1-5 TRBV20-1 CSASHKGTGHQPQHF
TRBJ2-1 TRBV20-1 CSVVSGSGDEQFF
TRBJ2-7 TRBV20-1 CSATHPSGEQYF
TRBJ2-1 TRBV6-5 CASGEAGLAGGWQFF
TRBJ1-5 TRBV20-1 CSARVSGQGGNQPQHF
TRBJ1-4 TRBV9 CASSVDVTNEKLFF
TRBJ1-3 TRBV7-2 CASSLYPGNWGSGNTIYF
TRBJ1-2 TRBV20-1 CSARVGGYTF
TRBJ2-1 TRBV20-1 CSAAPRQGRNEQFF
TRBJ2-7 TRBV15 CATSRDGRGAYEQYF
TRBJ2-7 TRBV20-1 CSARTGTPNYEQYF
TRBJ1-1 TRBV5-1 CASSLVRQNTEAFF
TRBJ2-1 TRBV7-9 CASSLFRTSGSNEQFF
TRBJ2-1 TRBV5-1 CASSLMPQTEQFF
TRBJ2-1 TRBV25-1 CASSDRGTSGSPRYNEQFF
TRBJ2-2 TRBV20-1 CSTRTVNTGELFF
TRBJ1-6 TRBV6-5 CASSYRGGPLHF
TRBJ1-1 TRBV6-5 CASSYSIGRNTEAFF
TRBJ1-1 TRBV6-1 CASRVRVVGVDTEAFF
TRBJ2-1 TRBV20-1 CSARDDPTGDKTYNEQFF
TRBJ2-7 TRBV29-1 CSVEVGRARPYEQYF
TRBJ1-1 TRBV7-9 CASSYQGPNTEAFF
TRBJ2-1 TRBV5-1 CASSSQLPSSYNEQFF
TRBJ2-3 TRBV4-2 CASSQTGGADTQYF
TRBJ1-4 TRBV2 CASSAVEKLFF
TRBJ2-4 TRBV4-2 CASSQAPDRGDIQYF
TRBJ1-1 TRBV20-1 CSAHKGTQNTEAFF
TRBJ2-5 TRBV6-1 CASSENPQGRQETQYF
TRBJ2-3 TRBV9 CASSVGLAGVDTQYF
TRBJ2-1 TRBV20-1 CSAETSGRSNNEQFF
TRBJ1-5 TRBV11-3 CASSCPDREKGNQPQHF
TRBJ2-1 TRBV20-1 CSARALMRELSEQFF
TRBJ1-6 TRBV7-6 CASSATGRGRGSPLHF
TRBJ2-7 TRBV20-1 CSARLSSYEQYF
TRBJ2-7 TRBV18 CASSPGLAVSYEQYF